This T cell receptor beta chain comes out of a study of response to subunit inactivated influenza vaccine. The CDR3 spans 13 residues. V was cut by 8 bases and J by 8 bases, with 19 bases left in between. The germline V gene has CDR1 SQVTM and CDR2 ANQGSEA. Many counts were recorded for this clonotype. Its antigen is not known. MiXCR, run by TCRdb on the RT-PCR reads, gives a single entry per CDR3 protein. Of 500,000 to 600,000 distinct CDR3 sequences listed, approximately 12% are singletons. Study-level results: The study's authors posited that every seasonal influenza vaccination enlists few new T cells.

The chain carries TRBV29-1 and TRBJ2-1; tentatively, D is TRBD1 or TRBD2 (5 bases each). The receptor's source is a man aged 45 to 65 who received an inactivated influenza vaccine. The source material was PBMCs from blood, sampled on the day of vaccination. The CDR3 region is CSIRDPAVDEQFF. In DNA form, the CDR3 reads TGCAGCATCCGGGACCCAGCAGTGGATGAGCAGTTCTTC.